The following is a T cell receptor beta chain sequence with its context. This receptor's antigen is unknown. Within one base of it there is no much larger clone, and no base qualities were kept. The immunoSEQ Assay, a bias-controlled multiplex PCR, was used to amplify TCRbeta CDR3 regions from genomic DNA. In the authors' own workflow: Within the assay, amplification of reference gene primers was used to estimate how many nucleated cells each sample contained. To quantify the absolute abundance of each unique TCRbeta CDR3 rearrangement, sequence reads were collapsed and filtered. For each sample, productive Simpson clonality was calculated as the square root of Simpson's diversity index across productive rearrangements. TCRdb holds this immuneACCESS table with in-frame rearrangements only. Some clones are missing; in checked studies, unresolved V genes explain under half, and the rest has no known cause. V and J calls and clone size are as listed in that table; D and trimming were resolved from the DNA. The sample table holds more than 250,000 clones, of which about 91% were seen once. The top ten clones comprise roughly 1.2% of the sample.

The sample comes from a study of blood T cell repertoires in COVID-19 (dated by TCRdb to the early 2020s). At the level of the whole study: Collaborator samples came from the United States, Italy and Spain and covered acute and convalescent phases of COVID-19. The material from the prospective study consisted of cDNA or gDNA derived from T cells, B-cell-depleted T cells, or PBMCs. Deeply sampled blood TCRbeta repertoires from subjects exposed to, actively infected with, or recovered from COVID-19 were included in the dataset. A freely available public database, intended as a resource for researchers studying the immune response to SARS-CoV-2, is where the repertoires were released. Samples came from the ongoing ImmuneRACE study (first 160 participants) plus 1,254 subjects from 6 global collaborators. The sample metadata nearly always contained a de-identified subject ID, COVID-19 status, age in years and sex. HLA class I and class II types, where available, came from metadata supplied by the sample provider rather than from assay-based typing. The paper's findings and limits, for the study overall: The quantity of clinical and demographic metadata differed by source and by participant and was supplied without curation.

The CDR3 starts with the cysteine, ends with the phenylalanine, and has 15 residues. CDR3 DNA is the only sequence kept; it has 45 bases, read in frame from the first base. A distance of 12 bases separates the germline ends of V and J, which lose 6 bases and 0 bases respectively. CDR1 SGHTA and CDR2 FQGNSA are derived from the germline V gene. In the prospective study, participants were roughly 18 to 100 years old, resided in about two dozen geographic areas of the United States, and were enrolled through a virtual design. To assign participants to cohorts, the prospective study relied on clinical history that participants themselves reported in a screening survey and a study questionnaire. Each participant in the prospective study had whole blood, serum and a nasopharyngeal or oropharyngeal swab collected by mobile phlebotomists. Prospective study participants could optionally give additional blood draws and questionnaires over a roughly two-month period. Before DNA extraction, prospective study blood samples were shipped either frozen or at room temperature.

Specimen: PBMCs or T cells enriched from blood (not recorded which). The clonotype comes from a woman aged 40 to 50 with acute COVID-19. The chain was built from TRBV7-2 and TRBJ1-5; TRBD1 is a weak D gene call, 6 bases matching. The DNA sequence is TGTGCCAGCAGATCCGGGACATATAGCAATCAGCCCCAGCATTTT. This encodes CASRSGTYSNQPQHF.